This is a list of T cell receptor beta chains from one sample in a study of beta chain features in type 1 diabetes. The table came from immunoSEQ multiplex PCR; TCRdb's copy has only in-frame clones and leaves some out. The data contain about 360,000 clones, roughly 13% of them singletons. The sequencing sample was made of naive CD4+ T cells from blood. Source of these receptors: a man aged 18 to 29 in good health. CDR3s include the opening cysteine and the closing phenylalanine or tryptophan. The D gene is left open where the match is weak. Size is stated for part of the rows, as once, few or many counts, or as a class when the clone is expanded.

j_gene,abundance,v_gene,d_gene,CDR3nt,CDR3aa
TRBJ2-1,few,TRBV7-3,NA,TGTGCCAGCAGCTCCTCCCTGGCGGCGACGTACAATGAGCAGTTCTTC,CASSSSLAATYNEQFF
TRBJ2-2,few,TRBV7-2,TRBD1,TGTGCCAGCAGCCAACGGACAGGGGGGACCGGGGAGCTGTTTTTT,CASSQRTGGTGELFF
TRBJ2-2,few,TRBV18,NA,TGTGCCAGCTCACCACCGGCCAGCACCGGGGAGCTGTTTTTT,CASSPPASTGELFF
TRBJ1-2,NA,TRBV30,TRBD1,TGTGCCTGGGCCTATCGACAGGGGCGTTCAGGCGGCTACACCTTC,CAWAYRQGRSGGYTF
TRBJ1-3,NA,TRBV29-1,NA,TGCAGCGTCCAGAACTCTGGAAACACCATATATTTT,CSVQNSGNTIYF
TRBJ2-1,few,TRBV27,TRBD2,TGTGCCAGCAGTTTACTCTCGGGGGGCAATGAGCAGTTCTTC,CASSLLSGGNEQFF
TRBJ1-1,few,TRBV6-5,NA,TGTGCCAGCAGTTACTCGCGCACTGAAGCTTTCTTT,CASSYSRTEAFF
TRBJ1-4,NA,TRBV30,NA,TGTGCCTGGAGTACCACCTTCCAGGGAAAAATTGAAAAACTGTTTTTT,CAWSTTFQGKIEKLFF
TRBJ2-1,NA,TRBV5-1,TRBD2,TGCGCCAGCAGCTTAAATAGCGGGAGGCTTGGAAATGAGCAGTTCTTC,CASSLNSGRLGNEQFF
TRBJ1-6,NA,TRBV6-5,NA,TGTGCCAGCAGTTACTCTGGAGGATATGATTCACCCCTCCACTTT,CASSYSGGYDSPLHF
TRBJ2-7,few,TRBV7-2,NA,TGTGCCAGCAGCCCAGGACTGGTATACGAGCAGTACTTC,CASSPGLVYEQYF
TRBJ2-5,NA,TRBV30,NA,TGTGCCTGGAGCGGGGGGGACAGAGAGACCCAGTACTTC,CAWSGGDRETQYF
TRBJ2-7,few,TRBV5-5,NA,TGTGCCAGCAGCTTGGTAGGAGACGAGCAGTACTTC,CASSLVGDEQYF
TRBJ1-6,NA,TRBV27,NA,TGTGCCAGCAGTTACAGGGTGGAGCATTCACCCCTCCACTTT,CASSYRVEHSPLHF
TRBJ1-2,NA,TRBV7-9,NA,TGTGCCAGCAGCTTAACCGGGACACCCCTGGAGGGCTACACCTTC,CASSLTGTPLEGYTF
TRBJ2-7,few,TRBV21-1,NA,TGTGCCAGCAGTAATATATTCGAGCAGTACTTC,CASSNIFEQYF
TRBJ1-6,NA,TRBV5-4,TRBD1,TGTGCCAGCAGCTTGGCGGGACAGGGGGGACCCCTAGCCCTCCACTTT,CASSLAGQGGPLALHF
TRBJ2-7,NA,TRBV7-2,TRBD1,TGTGCCAGCAGCAGCCCGGACAGGGGCTCCTACGAGCAGTACTTC,CASSSPDRGSYEQYF
TRBJ2-6,few,TRBV7-8,NA,TGTGCCAGCAGCTTACAGCGGTTCTCTGGGGCCAACGTCCTGACTTTC,CASSLQRFSGANVLTF
TRBJ2-7,NA,TRBV7-2,TRBD2,TGTGCCAGCAGCTTAGGTCCGCGGGGGTCCTACGAGCAGTACTTC,CASSLGPRGSYEQYF
TRBJ2-7,few,TRBV2,TRBD1,TGTGCCAACGCGAGACAGGGGGCCTCCTACGAGCAGTACTTC,CANARQGASYEQYF
TRBJ2-1,many,TRBV23-1,TRBD2,TGCGCCAGCAGAGGGACTAGCGGAAACAATGAGCAGTTCTTC,CASRGTSGNNEQFF
TRBJ2-1,few,TRBV29-1,TRBD1,TGCAGCGTTGAACCGACCCGGACAGGGGAGGTCAATGAGCAGTTCTTC,CSVEPTRTGEVNEQFF
TRBJ2-3,NA,TRBV5-1,NA,TGCGCCAGCAGCTTGGGGACTCAGGAGGCCGATACGCAGTATTTT,CASSLGTQEADTQYF
TRBJ1-2,few,TRBV30,NA,TGTGCCTGGAACCCGGCAGGTGGGAGTTGCACCTTC,CAWNPAGGSCTF
TRBJ1-2,once,TRBV5-1,NA,TGCGCCAGCAGCTGGACTCCGGGAACAGCTGGCTACACCTTC,CASSWTPGTAGYTF
TRBJ2-5,NA,TRBV15,NA,TGTGCCACCAGCACAGCAGTGGGGCACCCACAAGAGACCCAGTACTTC,CATSTAVGHPQETQYF
TRBJ1-1,many,TRBV29-1,NA,TGCAGCGTTGTCCCGGGCAGGGACACTGAAGCTTTCTTT,CSVVPGRDTEAFF
TRBJ1-5,NA,TRBV7-8,TRBD1,TGTGCCAGCAGCTCCGAACAGGGGGCGGGTCAGCCCCAGCATTTT,CASSSEQGAGQPQHF
TRBJ1-1,NA,TRBV21-1,NA,TGTGCCAGCAGCAAAAGAGGCGGGACAGGGGCCACTGAAGCTTTCTTT,CASSKRGGTGATEAFF
TRBJ2-7,NA,TRBV28,TRBD2,TGTGCCAGCAGTTTAGCGGGGGGGCCGTTAGAGCAGTACTTC,CASSLAGGPLEQYF
TRBJ2-5,NA,TRBV5-1,TRBD2,TGCGCCAGCAGCTTGGATCTAGCGGGGGGCACTCAAGAGACCCAGTACTTC,CASSLDLAGGTQETQYF
TRBJ2-1,few,TRBV7-9,NA,TGTGCCAGCAGCCTGACCGGGACAAGGAACAATGAGCAGTTCTTC,CASSLTGTRNNEQFF